The clone carrying this T cell receptor (beta chain) appeared many times. What it binds is not known. The data stem from a study of breast tumors, draining lymph nodes, adjacent tissues. Study-level points and caveats: Luminal-like breast cancer showed significantly greater tumor-nontumor repertoire similarity than basal-like breast cancer did. Findings are consistent with lymph node origin and intratumoral expansion of most tumor T cells. Tumor TCR diversity was below lymph nodes but above nontumor tissue.

Samples came from axillary lymph nodes draining the breast cancer. Each CDR3 protein is one row after TCRdb ran MiXCR on the multiplex PCR reads. Of 270,000 or so distinct CDR3 sequences listed, 30% are singletons. Germline V lookup: CDR1 SGHRS, CDR2 YFSETQ. The CDR3 is 12 residues long. V lost 0 bases to trimming and J lost 11 bases, with 9 bases between them. V is TRBV5-1 and J is TRBJ2-1, with D unresolved. The receptor comes from a female donor with breast cancer. Some clones in this sample may be carry-over from other donors' samples. The specimen sequenced was axillary lymph node tissue. In nucleotides, the CDR3 is TGCGCCAGCAGCTTGGGCGCGAACCAGCAGTTCTTC. This translates into CASSLGANQQFF.